The clone carrying this T cell receptor (beta chain) has only a few counts. Its specificity is not known. The data were obtained in a study of post-analysis software for immune sequencing data. The study, taken as a whole, reports: Strong co-clustering by F measure was seen for same-batch samples. When patients were compared with controls, about 5 TRBV segments were more frequent, TRBV5-6, TRBV5-1 and TRBV20-1 among them.

Presence of unique molecular identifiers characterized the TCR beta cDNA libraries. Input amounts of about 0.85 to 10 million T cells were used. These gave about 500,000 cDNA molecules, so each molecule approximated one T cell. MiXCR, applied by TCRdb to the PCR reads, yields one record per CDR3 protein. The table lists 700,000 to 900,000 distinct CDR3 sequences, roughly 50% of them singletons. V gave up 5 bases and J gave up 4 bases; unmatched junction bases: 1. Germline assignment: CDR1 DFQATT and CDR2 SNEGSKA (reference sequence). The CDR3 totals 11 residues. This TCR was sampled from a girl between 5 and 17 years old with multiple sclerosis. Sequencing was carried out using blood. This chain connects TRBV20-1 to TRBJ1-2; 7 bases map to TRBD1. The CDR3 loop reads CSARDSYGYTF. For the CDR3, the DNA is TGCAGTGCTCGGGACAGCTATGGCTACACCTTC.